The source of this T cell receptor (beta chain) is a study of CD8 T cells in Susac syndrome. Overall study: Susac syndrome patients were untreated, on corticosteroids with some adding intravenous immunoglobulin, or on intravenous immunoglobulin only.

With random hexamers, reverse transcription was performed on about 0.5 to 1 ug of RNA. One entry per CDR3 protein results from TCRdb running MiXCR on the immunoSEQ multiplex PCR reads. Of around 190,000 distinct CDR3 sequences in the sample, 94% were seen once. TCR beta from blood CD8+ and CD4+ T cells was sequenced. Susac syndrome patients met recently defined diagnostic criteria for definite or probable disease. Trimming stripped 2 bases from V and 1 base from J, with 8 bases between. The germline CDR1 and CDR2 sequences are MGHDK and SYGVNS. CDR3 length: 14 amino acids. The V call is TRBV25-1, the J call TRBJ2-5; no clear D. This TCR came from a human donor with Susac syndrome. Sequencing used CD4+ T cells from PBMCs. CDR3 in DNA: TGTGCCAGCAGTGAAGAAGGCAGCCAAGAGACCCAGTACTTC. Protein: CASSEEGSQETQYF.